What follows are 31 T cell receptor beta chains derived from one specimen sequenced in a study of CD8+CD57+ T cells in acquired aplastic anemia. TCR beta VDJ combinations and CDR3 sequences were profiled from genomic DNA. TCRdb called the reads again in MiXCR, with one record for every CDR3 protein. Among 310,000 or so distinct CDR3 sequences listed, 45% to 65% were seen once. Those patients picked for sequencing had displayed CD8+CD57+ cell expansion on flow cytometry. Sequencing used sorted CD4+, CD8+, or CD8+CD57+ T cells (not recorded which) from PBMCs. The receptor source for this set is a human donor with aplastic anemia.

The chain is built from TRBV11-2 and TRBJ1-5; TRBD1 might be the D (5 bases). The CDR3 has 14 residues. Germline values: CDR1 SGHAT, CDR2 FQNNGV. The V gene lost 0 bases and the J gene lost 11 bases, with 14 bases spanning the gap. The CDR3 bases are TGTGCCAGCAGCTTAGATCTGTTCAGGGAGACCCAGCATTTT. Protein sequence: CASSLDLFRETQHF.

The CDR3 DNA reads as TGTGCCAGCAGCTTCTTAGCGGTGTCCTACGAGCAGTACTTC. This translates into CASSFLAVSYEQYF. The V call is TRBV5-5, the J call TRBJ2-7; maybe TRBD2 (6 bases). The CDR3 loop spans 14 amino acids. The V and J ends lost 2 bases and 1 base respectively, with 10 bases between them. Germline V gives CDR1 SGHKS, CDR2 YYEKEE (reference sequence).

This clonotype occurred many times. The V and J genes are TRBV11-3 and TRBJ2-1; TRBD2 aligns across 8 bases. The CDR3 extends over 18 amino acids. Germline values: CDR1 SGHNT, CDR2 YENEEA. The ends lost 4 bases at V and 7 bases at J; junction bases unmatched: 18. The CDR3 spells CASSSTWTSPYLGNEQFF. Written as DNA, the CDR3 is TGTGCCAGCAGCTCCACCTGGACTAGCCCTTACTTGGGGAATGAGCAGTTCTTC.

The rearrangement joins TRBV7-8 to TRBJ2-1, with 7 bases that match TRBD2. CDR1 is SGHVS, CDR2 FQNEAQ, per germline. The CDR3 runs 15 residues. V gave up 3 bases and J gave up 4 bases; unmatched junction bases: 6. DNA of the CDR3: TGTGCCAGCAGCTTTGGGAGGGGAGTTTACAATGAGCAGTTCTTC. It translates to CASSFGRGVYNEQFF.

This clonotype was seen at least ten times. This chain links TRBV9 with TRBJ2-5, with 9 bases aligning to TRBD1. Germline values: CDR1 SGDLS, CDR2 YYNGEE. Losses at the gene ends were 1 base for V and 5 bases for J; bases not matched to a gene: 6. The CDR3 runs 15 residues. The CDR3 is CASSVQQGAGETQYF. The CDR3 bases are TGTGCCAGCAGCGTACAACAGGGGGCCGGGGAGACCCAGTACTTC.

The rearrangement joins TRBV7-2 to TRBJ2-2; D not certain. V lost 1 base and J lost 13, with 16 bases in between. CDR1 is SGHTA and CDR2 is FQGNSA in the germline V gene. The CDR3 runs to 14 residues. DNA for the CDR3: TGTGCCAGCAGCTTAGGGCGGCACCAGACGGTGCTGTTTTTT. Translating it yields CASSLGRHQTVLFF.

The rearrangement joins TRBV7-9 to TRBJ2-3; a possible D gene is TRBD1 (7 bases). The ends were cut back, 5 bases at V and 5 bases at J, with 29 bases in the middle. From germline, CDR1 is SEHNR and CDR2 FQNEAQ (reference sequence). The CDR3 contains 19 residues. Written as DNA, the CDR3 is TGTGCCAGCAGCCCAGGCGGGATGAGGGGGCGCGACTATAGAGATACGCAGTATTTT. Translated: CASSPGGMRGRDYRDTQYF.

As to this clonotype: The final CDR3 position lacks the conserved phenylalanine or tryptophan, pointing to a likely read error. The DNA is omitted, as the CDR3 cannot be located on it reliably, and the CDR3 follows TCRdb's listing. The CDR3 is CASSLGQNL. The gene calls are TRBV7-6 and TRBJ2-7. CDR1 and CDR2 (germline): SGHVS, FNYEAQ. Ends included, the CDR3 has 9 residues.

The genes are TRBV24-1 and TRBJ1-1, with D uncertain. V was trimmed by 5 bases and J by 4 bases, leaving 10 bases between them. CDR1 and CDR2 (germline): KGHDR, SFDVKD. The CDR3 has 13 residues. CDR3 nucleotide sequence: TGTGCCACCAGTGCCGGCCCCTTCACTGAAGCTTTCTTT. Its protein product is CATSAGPFTEAFF.

The chain is built from TRBV6-1 and TRBJ1-3; D ambiguous. This CDR3 is 15 amino acids long. The germline gives CDR1 MNHNS, CDR2 SASEGT. Between the trimmed V and J ends, which lost 6 bases and 0 bases, there was a span of 12 bases. The CDR3 coding sequence is TGTGCCAGCAGGACACGGAGTATCTCTGGAAACACCATATATTTT. This codes for CASRTRSISGNTIYF.

The chain carries TRBV11-2 and TRBJ2-1, with a tentative D call TRBD1 (5 bases). V was trimmed by 5 bases and J by 10 bases, leaving 12 bases between them. CDR3 size: 12 residues. CDR1 is SGHAT and CDR2 is FQNNGV in the germline V gene. The CDR3 coding sequence is TGTGCCAGCAGCGTAGGACATCTCGAGCAGTTCTTC. This translates into CASSVGHLEQFF. The full variable domain, its missing parts supplied by reference TRBV11-2 and TRBJ2-1, is EAGVAQSPRYKIIEKRQSVAFWCNPISGHATLYWYQQILGQGPKLLIQFQNNGVVDDSQLPKDRFSAERLKGVDSTLKIQPAKLEDSAVYLCASSVGHLEQFFGPGTRLTVL.

This clonotype was seen a handful of times. The rearrangement joins TRBV2 to TRBJ2-7, with 7 nucleotides matching TRBD1. With V trimmed by 7 bases and J by 3 bases, 6 bases remained unmatched. CDR1 and CDR2 (germline): SNHLY, FYNNEI. The CDR3 runs to 13 residues. Here the CDR3 reads CASTPRTGYEQYF. The CDR3 DNA sequence: TGTGCCAGCACCCCTAGGACAGGCTACGAGCAGTACTTC.

With regard to this clonotype: A junction boundary mismatches the germline segment, possibly from a read error. The CDR3 sequence: CASSLMTGTRDSPLHF. The DNA of the CDR3 is TGTGCCAGCAGCTTGATGACAGGTACCCGCGATTCACCCCTCCACTTT. The rearrangement joins TRBV4-1 to TRBJ1-6; maybe TRBD1 (6 bases). The CDR3 is 16 residues long. Germline V gives CDR1 MGHRA, CDR2 YSYEKL.

The chain is built from TRBV20-1 and TRBJ2-5; TRBD2 matches at 8 bases. The CDR3 covers 15 residues. Germline assignment: CDR1 DFQATT and CDR2 SNEGSKA (reference sequence). Unmatched junction bases numbered 6, after V lost 0 bases and J lost 3 bases. The DNA of the CDR3 is TGCAGTGCTAGAGAAGCGGGGGCTCCTAAAGAGACCCAGTACTTC. This sequence encodes CSAREAGAPKETQYF.

The V gene is TRBV7-6, the J gene TRBJ1-5; D may be TRBD1 (5 bases). The ends were cut back, 0 bases at V and 11 bases at J, with 11 bases in the middle. The CDR3 is 13 residues long. In germline, CDR1 is SGHVS, CDR2 FNYEAQ. The CDR3 protein is CASSLAGEEAQHF. The CDR3 DNA reads TGTGCCAGCAGCTTAGCGGGGGAGGAGGCCCAGCATTTT.

This clonotype has more than one count but fewer than ten. V usage is TRBV7-9 and J usage is TRBJ2-7, with D maybe TRBD2 (5 bases). Germline loops: CDR1 SEHNR, CDR2 FQNEAQ (reference sequence). Trimming stripped 2 bases from V and 2 bases from J, with 7 bases between. CDR3 length: 13 amino acids. The CDR3 is CASSLYGTYEQYF. The CDR3 region has the DNA TGTGCCAGCAGCTTATACGGGACCTACGAGCAGTACTTC.

The chain employs TRBV20-1 and TRBJ1-2; TRBD1 is a possible D gene (5 bases). The germline V and J ends were trimmed by 6 bases and 3 bases, with 17 bases remaining between them. Per the germline V gene, CDR1 is DFQATT and CDR2 is SNEGSKA (reference sequence). The CDR3 contains 14 residues. This chain's CDR3 is CSAPRQPGDYGYTF. The CDR3 coding sequence is TGCAGTGCCCCTCGACAGCCGGGGGACTATGGCTACACCTTC.

CDR3 nucleotide sequence: TGTGCCAGCAGTGAAAAGGGGGCCGGCAACTATGGCTACACCTTC. It encodes CASSEKGAGNYGYTF. The rearrangement links TRBV2 to TRBJ1-2, with 7 positions matching TRBD1. Germline CDR1 is SNHLY and CDR2 is FYNNEI. V lost 2 bases to trimming and J lost 2 bases; unmatched junction nucleotides: 5. This CDR3 contains 15 residues.

The chain combines TRBV7-2 with TRBJ1-5, with a possible D match to TRBD1 (6 bases). Trimming removed 5 bases at V and 11 bases at J, with 16 bases between. The germline V gene has CDR1 SGHTA and CDR2 FQGNSA. The CDR3 is made up of 13 amino acids. The CDR3 DNA follows: TGTGCCAGCAGCCTAGGGGGGGGCGCGTCCCAGCATTTT. Its protein is CASSLGGGASQHF.

Remarks on this clonotype: A clone one base away is much larger, so this may be a read error. This chain uses TRBV4-1 with TRBJ2-2, with D perhaps assigned TRBD1 or TRBD2 (5 bases each). The CDR3 loop spans 16 amino acids. V was pared by 3 bases and J by 7 bases, with 18 bases between. The V gene's germline CDR1 is MGHRA and CDR2 YSYEKL. In DNA form, the CDR3 reads TGCGCCAGCAGCCATCTCCCGGGACCAGCGCTCGGGGAGCTGTTTTTT. It translates to CASSHLPGPALGELFF.

In its sample, this clonotype was seen a few times. J is TRBJ2-5 and V is TRBV7-2, with D possibly being TRBD1 or TRBD2 (7 bases each). The J call is doubtful: the DNA matches TRBJ2-7 better. CDR3 length: 15 residues. The V gene's germline CDR1 is SGHTA and CDR2 FQGNSA. The CDR3 region has the DNA TGTGCCAGCAGCTCAGGGGGTTCAGGGGGGGTCGAGCAGTACTTC. This codes for CASSSGGSGGVEQYF.

For the CDR3, the DNA is TGCGCCAGCAGCTTGGGACAGGGGGACAATGAGCAGTTCTTC. Protein sequence: CASSLGQGDNEQFF. V usage is TRBV5-1 and J usage is TRBJ2-1; 9 nucleotides line up with TRBD1. Germline CDR1 reads SGHRS; CDR2 reads YFSETQ. The CDR3 is 14 amino acids. V was clipped by 0 bases and J by 5 bases; unmatched bases: 0.

This chain uses TRBV6-6 with TRBJ1-6; weak D call: TRBD1 (5 bases). Per germline, CDR1 MNHNY and CDR2 SVGAGI (reference sequence). This CDR3 contains 13 residues. Trimming took off 5 bases at V and 10 bases at J, with 12 bases between the two ends. CDR3 protein: CASSQQGESPLHF. For the CDR3, the DNA is TGTGCCAGCAGTCAACAAGGGGAATCACCCCTCCACTTT.

This sequence joins TRBV5-1 and TRBJ2-7, with D maybe TRBD1 (6 bases). Germline V gene lookup returns CDR1 SGHRS and CDR2 YFSETQ. The CDR3 totals 14 residues. V lost 4 bases, J lost 3 bases, and 14 bases lay in between. Here the CDR3 reads CASSRQDSDYEQYF. The CDR3 nucleotides are TGCGCCAGCAGCCGACAGGACAGTGACTACGAGCAGTACTTC.

This clonotype qualifies as medium-sized. The chain employs TRBV10-3 and TRBJ1-1, with D maybe TRBD1 (6 bases). Deletions cut 2 bases from V and 5 bases from J, with 15 bases between. The CDR3 runs to 15 residues. The V gene's germline CDR1 is ENHRY and CDR2 SYGVKD. CDR3 in DNA: TGTGCCATCAGTGAGACAGGGTCCTTGAGTACTGAAGCTTTCTTT. Its translation: CAISETGSLSTEAFF.

At least ten counts were recorded for this clonotype. The chain combines TRBV9 with TRBJ2-1; perhaps TRBD1 as D (5 bases). This CDR3 spans 16 amino acids. Germline CDR1 and CDR2: SGDLS and YYNGEE. V lost 4 bases and J lost 0, with 14 bases in between. The CDR3 spells CASSFSGSASYNEQFF. CDR3 bases: TGTGCCAGCAGCTTCTCAGGGTCTGCCTCCTACAATGAGCAGTTCTTC.

At least ten counts were recorded for this clonotype. This may arise from a read error, as a much more abundant clone is one base away. The CDR3 nucleotides read TGTACCAGTTTGTACAGGGAAGGCTACACCTTC. This translates into CTSLYREGYTF. V is TRBV7-6 and J is TRBJ1-2; D possibly corresponds to TRBD1 (6 bases). The V gene's germline CDR1 is SGHVS and CDR2 FNYEAQ. The CDR3 runs 11 residues.

This chain connects TRBV2 to TRBJ2-1, with a tentative D call TRBD2 (6 bases). The V end lost 4 bases, the J end lost 9 bases, and 13 bases lay between the germline ends. The length of the CDR3 is 13 residues. CDR1 is SNHLY, CDR2 FYNNEI, per germline. The CDR3 DNA follows: TGTGCCAGCAGTGGGGCAGGAGGGAGTGAGCAGTTCTTC. As protein: CASSGAGGSEQFF. Using reference TRBV2 and TRBJ2-1 for the parts outside the CDR3, the full variable domain is EPEVTQTPSHQVTQMGQEVILRCVPISNHLYFYWYRQILGQKVEFLVSFYNNEISEKSEIFDDQFSVERPDGSNFTLKIRSTKLEDSAMYFCASSGAGGSEQFFGPGTRLTVL.

Ten or more counts support this clonotype. The rearrangement joins TRBV19 to TRBJ1-1; the D gene is possibly TRBD1 (5 bases). This CDR3 spans 15 amino acids. Trimming cost V 3 bases and J 0 bases, with 11 bases left between them. CDR1 and CDR2 (germline): LNHDA, SQIVND (reference sequence). Here the CDR3 DNA reads TGTGCCAGTAGTATCCAGGGTGACTTGAACACTGAAGCTTTCTTT. Protein: CASSIQGDLNTEAFF.

The chain couples TRBV29-1 to TRBJ2-5; D is perhaps TRBD1 (5 bases). The CDR3 is 16 residues long. Germline CDR1 is SQVTM and CDR2 is ANQGSEA. V was trimmed by 5 bases and J by 5 bases, leaving 24 bases between them. The CDR3 DNA is TGCAGCGTTCAAAGGGGCTCGGGCAGGGCGAGCGAGACCCAGTACTTC. Protein product: CSVQRGSGRASETQYF.

The V gene is TRBV7-3, the J gene TRBJ2-1, with D perhaps being TRBD1 or TRBD2 (5 bases each). CDR1 is SGHTA, CDR2 FQGTGA, per germline. The CDR3 contains 14 residues. V dropped 0 bases and J dropped 8 bases, with 11 bases sitting between them. The CDR3, as DNA: TGTGCCAGCAGCTTAACAGGGGTCGGGGATGAGCAGTTCTTC. This sequence encodes CASSLTGVGDEQFF.